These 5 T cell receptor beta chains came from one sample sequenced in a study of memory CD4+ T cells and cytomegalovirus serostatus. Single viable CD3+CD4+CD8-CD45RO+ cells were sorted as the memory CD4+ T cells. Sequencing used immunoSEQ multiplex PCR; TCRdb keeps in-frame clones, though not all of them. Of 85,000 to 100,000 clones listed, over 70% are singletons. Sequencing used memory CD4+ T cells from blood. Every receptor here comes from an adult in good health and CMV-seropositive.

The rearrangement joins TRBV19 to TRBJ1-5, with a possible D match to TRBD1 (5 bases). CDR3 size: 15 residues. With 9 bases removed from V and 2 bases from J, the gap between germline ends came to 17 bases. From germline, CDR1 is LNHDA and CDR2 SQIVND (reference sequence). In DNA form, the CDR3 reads TGTGCCAGCAACCAGGGCTCGGTTGGCAATCAGCCCCAGCATTTT. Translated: CASNQGSVGNQPQHF. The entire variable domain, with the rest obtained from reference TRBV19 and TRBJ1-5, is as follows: DGGITQSPKYLFRKEGQNVTLSCEQNLNHDAMYWYRQDPGQGLRLIYYSQIVNDFQKGDIAEGYSVSREKKESFPLTVTSAQKNPTAFYLCASNQGSVGNQPQHFGDGTRLSIL.

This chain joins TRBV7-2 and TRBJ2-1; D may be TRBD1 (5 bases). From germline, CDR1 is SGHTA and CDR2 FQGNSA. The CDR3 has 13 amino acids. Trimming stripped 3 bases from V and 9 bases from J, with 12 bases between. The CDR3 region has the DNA TGTGCCAGCAGCTTTCTCAGGGATAGTGAGCAGTTCTTC. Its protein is CASSFLRDSEQFF. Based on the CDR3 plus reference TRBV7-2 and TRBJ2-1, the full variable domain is GAGVSQSPSNKVTEKGKDVELRCDPISGHTALYWYRQSLGQGLEFLIYFQGNSAPDKSGLPSDRFSAERTGGSVSTLTIQRTQQEDSAVYLCASSFLRDSEQFFGPGTRLTVL.

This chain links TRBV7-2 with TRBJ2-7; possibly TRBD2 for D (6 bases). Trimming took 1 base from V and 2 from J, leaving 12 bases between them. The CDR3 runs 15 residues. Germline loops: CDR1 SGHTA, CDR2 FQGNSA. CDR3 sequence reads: CASSLVKRATYEQYF. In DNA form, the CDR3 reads TGTGCCAGCAGCTTAGTAAAGCGGGCAACCTACGAGCAGTACTTC.

The CDR3 DNA reads as TGTGCCAGCAGCTTGTCGACCAACCACAATGAGCAGTTCTTC. It is translated as CASSLSTNHNEQFF. J is TRBJ2-1 and V is TRBV5-5; D gene ambiguous. The V and J ends lost 1 base and 5 bases respectively, with 10 bases between them. The CDR3 length is 14 residues. The germline V gene has CDR1 SGHKS and CDR2 YYEKEE (reference sequence).

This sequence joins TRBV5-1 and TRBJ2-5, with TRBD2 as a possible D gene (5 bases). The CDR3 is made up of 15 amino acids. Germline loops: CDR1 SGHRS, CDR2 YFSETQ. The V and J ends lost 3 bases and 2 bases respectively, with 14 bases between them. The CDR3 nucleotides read TGCGCCAGCAGCTCGACGACCGGGAATCAAGAGACCCAGTACTTC. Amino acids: CASSSTTGNQETQYF.